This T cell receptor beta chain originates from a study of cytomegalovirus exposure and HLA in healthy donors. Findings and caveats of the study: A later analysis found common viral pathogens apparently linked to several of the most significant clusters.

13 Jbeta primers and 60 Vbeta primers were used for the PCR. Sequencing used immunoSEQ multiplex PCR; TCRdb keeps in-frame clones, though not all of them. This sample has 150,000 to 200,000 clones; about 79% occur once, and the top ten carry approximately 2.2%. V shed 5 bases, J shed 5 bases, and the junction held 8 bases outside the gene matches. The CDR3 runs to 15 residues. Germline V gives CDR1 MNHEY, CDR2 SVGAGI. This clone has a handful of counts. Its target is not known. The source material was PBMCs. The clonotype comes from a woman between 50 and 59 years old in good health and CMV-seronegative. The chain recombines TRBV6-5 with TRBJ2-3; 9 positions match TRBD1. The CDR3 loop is CASSGNRGRRDTQYF. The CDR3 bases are TGTGCCAGCAGTGGAAACAGGGGGCGAAGAGATACGCAGTATTTT.